This T cell receptor (beta chain) was profiled in a study of blood T cell repertoires in COVID-19. Study at large: Acute and convalescent COVID-19 samples came from the United States, Italy and Spain.

Original analysis: Counts of nucleated cells, estimated from reference gene primer amplification, were obtained. Only in-frame clones appear in the TCRdb table, and some are missing; sequencing was by immunoSEQ multiplex PCR. The V and J calls and clone size come from that table; D and trimming were worked out from the DNA. The sample yields 300,000 to 400,000 clones, roughly 87% seen once. Specimen: peripheral blood. The sequence was collected from a man younger than 45 with COVID-19, enrolled during active disease.

The CDR3 nucleotides read TGTGCCAGCAGCACTAGGACAGGGCCTGGAAACACCATATATTTT. This gives the protein CASSTRTGPGNTIYF. This chain joins TRBV28 and TRBJ1-3, with 8 positions matching TRBD1. CDR1 is MDHEN, CDR2 SYDVKM, per germline. The V and J ends lost 6 bases and 2 bases, in that order; junction bases with no gene match: 6. The CDR3 sequence is 15 residues long. The whole variable domain, filled in from reference TRBV28 and TRBJ1-3, reads DVKVTQSSRYLVKRTGEKVFLECVQDMDHENMFWYRQDPGLGLRLIYFSYDVKMKEKGDIPEGYSVSREKKERFSLILESASTNQTSMYLCASSTRTGPGNTIYFGEGSWLTVV.